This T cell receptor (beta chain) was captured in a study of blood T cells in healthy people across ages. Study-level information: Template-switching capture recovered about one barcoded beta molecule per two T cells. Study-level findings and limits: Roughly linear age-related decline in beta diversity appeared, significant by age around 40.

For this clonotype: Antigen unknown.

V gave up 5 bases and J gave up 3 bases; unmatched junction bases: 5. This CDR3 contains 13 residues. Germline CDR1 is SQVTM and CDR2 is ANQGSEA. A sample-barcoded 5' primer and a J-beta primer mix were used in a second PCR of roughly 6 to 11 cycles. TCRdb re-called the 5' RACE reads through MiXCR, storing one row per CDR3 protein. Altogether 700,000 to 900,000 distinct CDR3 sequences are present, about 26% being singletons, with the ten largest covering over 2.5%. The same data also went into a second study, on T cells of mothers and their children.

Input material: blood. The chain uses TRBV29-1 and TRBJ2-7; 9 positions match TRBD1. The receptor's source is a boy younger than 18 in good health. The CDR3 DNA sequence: TGCAGCGTTATGGGACAGGGAGACTACGAGCAGTACTTC. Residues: CSVMGQGDYEQYF.